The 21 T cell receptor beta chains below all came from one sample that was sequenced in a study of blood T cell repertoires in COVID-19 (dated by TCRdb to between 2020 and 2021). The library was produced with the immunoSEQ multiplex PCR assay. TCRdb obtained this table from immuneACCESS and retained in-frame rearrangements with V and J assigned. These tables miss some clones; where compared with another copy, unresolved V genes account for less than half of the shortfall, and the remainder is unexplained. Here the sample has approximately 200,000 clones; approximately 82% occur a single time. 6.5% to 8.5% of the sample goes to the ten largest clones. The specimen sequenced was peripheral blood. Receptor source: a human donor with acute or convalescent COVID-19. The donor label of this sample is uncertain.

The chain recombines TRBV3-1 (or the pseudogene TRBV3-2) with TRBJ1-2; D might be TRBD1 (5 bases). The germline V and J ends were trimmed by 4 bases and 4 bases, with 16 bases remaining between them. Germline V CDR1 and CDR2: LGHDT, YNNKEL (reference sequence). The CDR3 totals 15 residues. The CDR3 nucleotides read TGTGCCAGCAGCCGATCACTTGACAGCAGCTATGGCTACACCTTC. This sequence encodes CASSRSLDSSYGYTF.

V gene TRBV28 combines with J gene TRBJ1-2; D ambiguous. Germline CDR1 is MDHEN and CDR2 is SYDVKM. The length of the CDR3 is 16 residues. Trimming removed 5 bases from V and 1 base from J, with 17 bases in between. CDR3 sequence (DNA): TGTGCCAGCAGTGCGCATACAGTAACGTTTAACTATGGCTACACCTTC. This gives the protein CASSAHTVTFNYGYTF.

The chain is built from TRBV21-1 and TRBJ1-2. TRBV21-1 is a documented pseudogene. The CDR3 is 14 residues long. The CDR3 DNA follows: TGTGCCAGCATAACGAGGAGGGACCGCTGTGGCTACACCTTC. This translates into CASITRRDRCGYTF.

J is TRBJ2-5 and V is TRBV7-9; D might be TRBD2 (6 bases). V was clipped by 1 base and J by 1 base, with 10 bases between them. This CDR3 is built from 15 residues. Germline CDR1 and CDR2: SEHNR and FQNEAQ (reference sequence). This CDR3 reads CASSLGDFSQETQYF. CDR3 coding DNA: TGTGCCAGCAGCTTAGGGGACTTCTCCCAAGAGACCCAGTACTTC.

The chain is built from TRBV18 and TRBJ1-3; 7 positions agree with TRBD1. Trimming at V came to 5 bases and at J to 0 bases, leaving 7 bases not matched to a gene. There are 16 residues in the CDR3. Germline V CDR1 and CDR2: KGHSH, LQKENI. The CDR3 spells CASSLGQASSGNTIYF. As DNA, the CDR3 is TGTGCCAGCTCATTAGGACAGGCCTCCTCTGGAAACACCATATATTTT.

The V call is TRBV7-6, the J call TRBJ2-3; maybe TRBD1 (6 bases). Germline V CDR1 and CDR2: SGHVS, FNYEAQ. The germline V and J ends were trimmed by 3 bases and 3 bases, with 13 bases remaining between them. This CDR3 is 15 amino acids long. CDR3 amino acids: CASSFGQRQTDTQYF. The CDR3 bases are TGTGCCAGCAGCTTCGGACAGCGGCAAACAGATACGCAGTATTTT.

The CDR3 bases are TGTGCCAGCAGCTTAACAGGGGGAGGCCAAAACATTCAGTACTTC. It translates to CASSLTGGGQNIQYF. The chain is built from TRBV28 and TRBJ2-4, with 8 positions matching TRBD1. Germline V CDR1 and CDR2: MDHEN, SYDVKM. The CDR3 has 15 amino acids. J was trimmed by 5 bases and V by 6 bases; bases with no gene match: 9.

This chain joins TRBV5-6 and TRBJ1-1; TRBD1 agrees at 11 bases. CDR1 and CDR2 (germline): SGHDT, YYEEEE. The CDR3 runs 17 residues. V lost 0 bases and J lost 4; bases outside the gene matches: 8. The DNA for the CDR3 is TGTGCCAGCAGCTTGGCCGGGACCGGGACAGGGGGCACTGAAGCTTTCTTT. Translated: CASSLAGTGTGGTEAFF.

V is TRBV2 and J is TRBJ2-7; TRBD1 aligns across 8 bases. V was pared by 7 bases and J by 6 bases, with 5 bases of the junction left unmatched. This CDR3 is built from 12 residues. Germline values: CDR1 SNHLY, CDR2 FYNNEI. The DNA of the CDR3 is TGTGCCAGCACCCAGGGGGCCTCCGAGCAGTACTTC. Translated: CASTQGASEQYF. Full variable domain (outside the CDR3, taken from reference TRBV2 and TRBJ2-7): EPEVTQTPSHQVTQMGQEVILRCVPISNHLYFYWYRQILGQKVEFLVSFYNNEISEKSEIFDDQFSVERPDGSNFTLKIRSTKLEDSAMYFCASTQGASEQYFGPGTRLTVT.

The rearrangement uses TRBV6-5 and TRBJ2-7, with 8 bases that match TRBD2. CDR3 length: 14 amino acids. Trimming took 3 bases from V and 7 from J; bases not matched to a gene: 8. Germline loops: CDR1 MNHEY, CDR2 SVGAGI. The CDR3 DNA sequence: TGTGCCAGCAGTTATTTTCGAGTAGCGGGGGAGCAGTACTTC. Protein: CASSYFRVAGEQYF.

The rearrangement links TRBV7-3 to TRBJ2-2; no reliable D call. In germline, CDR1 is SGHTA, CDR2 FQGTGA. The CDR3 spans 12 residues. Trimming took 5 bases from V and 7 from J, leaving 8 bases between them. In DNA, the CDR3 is TGTGCCAGCAGCGAAACTGGCGGGGAGCTGTTTTTT. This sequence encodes CASSETGGELFF.

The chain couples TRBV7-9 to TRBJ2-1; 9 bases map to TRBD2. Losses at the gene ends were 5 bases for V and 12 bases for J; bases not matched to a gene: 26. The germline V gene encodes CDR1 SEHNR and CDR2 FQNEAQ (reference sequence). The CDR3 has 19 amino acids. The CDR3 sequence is CASSPWAGGVLARESAQFF. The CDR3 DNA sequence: TGTGCCAGCAGCCCCTGGGCGGGAGGGGTGCTTGCGAGGGAAAGCGCGCAGTTCTTC.

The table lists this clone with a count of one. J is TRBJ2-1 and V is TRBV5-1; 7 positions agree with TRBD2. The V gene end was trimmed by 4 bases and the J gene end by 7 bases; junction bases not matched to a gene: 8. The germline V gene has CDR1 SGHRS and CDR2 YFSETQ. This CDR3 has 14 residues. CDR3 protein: CASSELARQNEQFF. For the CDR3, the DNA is TGCGCCAGCAGCGAACTAGCGAGGCAAAATGAGCAGTTCTTC.

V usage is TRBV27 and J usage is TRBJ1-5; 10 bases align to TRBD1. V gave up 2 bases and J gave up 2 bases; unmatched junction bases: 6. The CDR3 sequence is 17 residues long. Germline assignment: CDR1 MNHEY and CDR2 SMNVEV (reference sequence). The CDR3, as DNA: TGTGCCAGCAGTTTAGGGACAGGGGCTGTGGGCAATCAGCCCCAGCATTTT. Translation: CASSLGTGAVGNQPQHF.

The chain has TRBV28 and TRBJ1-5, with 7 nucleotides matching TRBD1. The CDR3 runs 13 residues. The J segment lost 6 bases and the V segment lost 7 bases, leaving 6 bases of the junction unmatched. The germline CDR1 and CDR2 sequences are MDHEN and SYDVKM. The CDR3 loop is CASNRDRVQPQHF. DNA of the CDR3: TGTGCCAGCAATAGAGACAGGGTTCAGCCCCAGCATTTT.

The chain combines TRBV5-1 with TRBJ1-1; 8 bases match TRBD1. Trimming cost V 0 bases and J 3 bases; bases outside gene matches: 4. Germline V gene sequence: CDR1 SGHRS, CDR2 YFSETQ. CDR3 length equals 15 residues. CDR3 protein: CASSLGQGAYTEAFF. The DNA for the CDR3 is TGCGCCAGCAGCTTGGGTCAGGGGGCATACACTGAAGCTTTCTTT.

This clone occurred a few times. The CDR3 DNA sequence: TGTGCCAGCAGACCCGGGACAGGGGGAAACACCATATATTTT. Translating gives CASRPGTGGNTIYF. The chain combines TRBV6-5 with TRBJ1-3; 9 bases align to TRBD1. Looked up from germline, CDR1 is MNHEY and CDR2 is SVGAGI. Unmatched junction bases numbered 4, after V lost 6 bases and J lost 4 bases. CDR3 length equals 14 residues.

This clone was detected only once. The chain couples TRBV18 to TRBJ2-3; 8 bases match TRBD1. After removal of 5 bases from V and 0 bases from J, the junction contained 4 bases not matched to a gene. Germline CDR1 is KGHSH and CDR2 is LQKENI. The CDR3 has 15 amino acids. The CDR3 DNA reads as TGTGCCAGCTCATCTCGGGACAGGAGCACAGATACGCAGTATTTT. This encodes CASSSRDRSTDTQYF. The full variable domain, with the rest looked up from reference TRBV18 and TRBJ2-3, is NAGVMQNPRHLVRRRGQEARLRCSPMKGHSHVYWYRQLPEEGLKFMVYLQKENIIDESGMPKERFSAEFPKEGPSILRIQQVVRGDSAAYFCASSSRDRSTDTQYFGPGTRLTVL.

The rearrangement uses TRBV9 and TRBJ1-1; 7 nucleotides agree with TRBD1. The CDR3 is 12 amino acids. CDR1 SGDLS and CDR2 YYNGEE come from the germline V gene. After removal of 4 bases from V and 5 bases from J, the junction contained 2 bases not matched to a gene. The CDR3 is CASSLQGTEAFF. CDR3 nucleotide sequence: TGTGCCAGCAGCCTACAGGGGACTGAAGCTTTCTTT.

The CDR3 bases are TGTGCCAGCAGTTACCCCCGGACGCGGGGGAACACTGAAGCTTTCTTT. Translation: CASSYPRTRGNTEAFF. The chain couples TRBV6-2 or TRBV6-3 to TRBJ1-1, with D hard to call. The CDR3 covers 16 residues. Trimming shortened V by 2 bases and J by 1 base, and 14 bases separated the two germline ends. The germline V gene encodes CDR1 MNHEY and CDR2 SVGEGT.

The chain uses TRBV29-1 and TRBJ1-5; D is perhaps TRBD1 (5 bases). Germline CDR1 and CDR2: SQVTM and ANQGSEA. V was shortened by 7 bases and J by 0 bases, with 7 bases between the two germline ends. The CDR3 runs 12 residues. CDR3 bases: TGCAGCGGACAGTATAGCAATCAGCCCCAGCATTTT. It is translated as CSGQYSNQPQHF.